These 2 T cell receptor beta chains came from one sample sequenced in a study of CD8+CD57+ T cells in acquired aplastic anemia. CDR3 and TCR beta VDJ profiling relied on genomic DNA as the template. One entry per CDR3 protein, called by TCRdb with MiXCR from the reads. The sample has 200,000 to 300,000 distinct CDR3 sequences; about 80% are singletons. Selection for sequencing was limited to patients who had shown CD8+CD57+ cell expansion by flow cytometry. Sequencing was carried out using sorted CD4+, CD8+, or CD8+CD57+ T cells (not recorded which) from PBMCs. The receptors shown here come from a human donor with aplastic anemia.

A remark on this clonotype: The missing conserved phenylalanine or tryptophan at the end of this CDR3 makes a read error likely. Because the CDR3's place on the DNA is in doubt, the DNA is left out and the CDR3 is given as listed by TCRdb. V gene TRBV7-9 combines with J gene TRBJ2-3; TRBD2 reflects the table's D call only, with no check against the DNA. The CDR3 spans 12 residues, counting both ends. From germline, CDR1 is SEHNR and CDR2 FQNEAQ (reference sequence). CDR3 protein: CASSFQRGGGYV.

As to this clonotype: The conserved phenylalanine or tryptophan is not found at the CDR3 terminus, so this likely reflects a read error. This chain links TRBV9 with TRBJ2-1, with D perhaps TRBD2 (6 bases). This CDR3 is 13 amino acids long. V was cut by 5 bases and J by 5 bases, with 11 bases left in between. CDR1 is SGDLS, CDR2 YYNGEE, per germline. CDR3 DNA sequence: TGTGCCAGCAGTGATGGGGGGAACAATGAGCAGTTCCTC. Its protein product is CASSDGGNNEQFL.